This entry concerns a single TCR beta chain. TCRdb's copy holds only in-frame clones and misses some; the assay was immunoSEQ multiplex PCR. The sample has 180,000 or so clones, 85% to 90% seen once. The source of the sample is a study of blood T cell repertoires in COVID-19. About the study: T cells, B-cell-depleted T cells, or PBMCs supplied cDNA or gDNA.

The V gene lost 0 bases and the J gene lost 1 base, with 7 bases spanning the gap. The CDR3 consists of 15 residues. Germline CDR1 reads MNHEY; CDR2 reads SVGAGI. The chain uses TRBV6-5 and TRBJ1-5; possible D gene TRBD1, 6 bases. Sequenced material: peripheral blood. This TCR derives from a man aged 18 to 30 with acute or convalescent COVID-19. CDR3 nucleotides: TGTGCCAGCAGTTACTCGAGGGGGAGCAATCAGCCCCAGCATTTT. Protein: CASSYSRGSNQPQHF.